Presented here are 13 T cell receptor beta chains from one specimen sequenced in a study of blood T cell repertoires in COVID-19. Profiling relied on immunoSEQ multiplex PCR, and the TCRdb table lists in-frame clones only, not all of them. The table shows 100,000 to 150,000 clones, with about 85% occurring only once. The specimen sequenced was peripheral blood. Receptors were obtained from a woman of 80 years or more with COVID-19, enrolled during active disease.

The V gene is TRBV7-8, the J gene TRBJ1-2; D perhaps matches TRBD1 (5 bases). The CDR3 totals 13 residues. Germline values: CDR1 SGHVS, CDR2 FQNEAQ. V was clipped by 5 bases and J by 4 bases, with 11 bases between them. The DNA for the CDR3 is TGTGCCAGCAGCCCCCCGGGGGGCTATGGCTACACCTTC. Translated, it gives CASSPPGGYGYTF.

V gene TRBV5-1 combines with J gene TRBJ2-7; D is possibly TRBD2 (5 bases). Germline lookup yields CDR1 SGHRS and CDR2 YFSETQ. There are 14 residues in the CDR3. V dropped 1 base and J dropped 5 bases, with 13 bases sitting between them. The CDR3 bases are TGCGCCAGCAGCTTGTCGGGAAATAGAAACGAGCAGTACTTC. Amino acids: CASSLSGNRNEQYF.

The chain uses TRBV7-9 and TRBJ1-2, with unresolved D. This CDR3 is built from 12 residues. CDR1 is SEHNR, CDR2 FQNEAQ, per germline (reference sequence). V lost 7 bases, J lost 7 bases, and 13 bases lay in between. The CDR3 loop is CASTLLSGGYTF. The CDR3 coding sequence is TGTGCCAGCACCCTACTCTCCGGTGGCTACACCTTC.

The rearrangement links TRBV5-1 to TRBJ2-1, with 14 bases matching TRBD2. The CDR3 is 17 residues long. Germline-derived CDR1 and CDR2 are SGHRS and YFSETQ. Germline trimming cut 4 bases from V and 4 bases from J; bases unmatched to any gene: 7. CDR3 in amino acids: CASSPGLAGVGYNEQFF. The CDR3 coding sequence is TGCGCCAGCAGCCCGGGACTAGCGGGAGTGGGTTACAATGAGCAGTTCTTC. Drawing the rest from reference TRBV5-1 and TRBJ2-1, the complete variable domain is KAGVTQTPRYLIKTRGQQVTLSCSPISGHRSVSWYQQTPGQGLQFLFEYFSETQRNKGNFPGRFSGRQFSNSRSEMNVSTLELGDSALYLCASSPGLAGVGYNEQFFGPGTRLTVL.

The rearrangement uses TRBV27 and TRBJ2-7, with D possibly matching TRBD1 (5 bases). CDR1 and CDR2 from the germline V gene are MNHEY and SMNVEV (reference sequence). Trimming pared 5 bases from V and 5 bases from J, leaving 22 bases between. The CDR3 loop spans 16 amino acids. The CDR3 sequence is CASSPMTTGHRDEQYF. The CDR3 bases are TGTGCCAGCAGTCCGATGACCACAGGACATCGGGACGAGCAGTACTTC.

To note about this clone: The junction does not match germline at one end; this may be a read error. The rearrangement links TRBV7-2 to TRBJ2-2; tentatively, D is TRBD2 (6 bases). The CDR3 spans 16 residues. Germline CDR1 reads SGHTA; CDR2 reads FQGNSA. The CDR3 DNA follows: TGTGCCAGCAGCCCGATCGGGGGATTAAACACCGTGGAGCTGTTTTTT. Its translation is CASSPIGGLNTVELFF. The full variable domain, in which reference TRBV7-2 and TRBJ2-2 provide the parts outside the CDR3, is GAGVSQSPSNKVTEKGKDVELRCDPISGHTALYWYRQSLGQGLEFLIYFQGNSAPDKSGLPSDRFSAERTGGSVSTLTIQRTQQEDSAVYLCASSPIGGLNTVELFFGEGSRLTVL.

The chain carries TRBV5-1 and TRBJ2-1; 7 nucleotides match TRBD1. There are 12 residues in the CDR3. With 3 bases clipped from V and 9 bases from J, the junction kept 3 bases outside the gene matches. Germline CDR1 reads SGHRS; CDR2 reads YFSETQ. CDR3 region: CASSSGGPEQFF. Here the CDR3 DNA reads TGCGCCAGCAGCTCAGGGGGTCCTGAGCAGTTCTTC. The full variable domain, in which reference TRBV5-1 and TRBJ2-1 provide the parts outside the CDR3, is KAGVTQTPRYLIKTRGQQVTLSCSPISGHRSVSWYQQTPGQGLQFLFEYFSETQRNKGNFPGRFSGRQFSNSRSEMNVSTLELGDSALYLCASSSGGPEQFFGPGTRLTVL.

The V call is TRBV6-2 or TRBV6-3, the J call TRBJ2-7, with 13 bases aligning to TRBD2. There are 17 residues in the CDR3. The V gene's germline CDR1 is MNHEY and CDR2 SVGEGT. V shed 0 bases and J 2 bases; nucleotides not matched to a gene: 4. CDR3 region: CASSYSRTSGRAYEQYF. The CDR3, as DNA: TGTGCCAGCAGTTACTCGAGAACTAGCGGGAGGGCCTACGAGCAGTACTTC.

Only one count was recorded for this clone. The rearrangement uses TRBV28 and TRBJ2-7; possible D gene TRBD1, 6 bases. Deletions cut 5 bases from V and 9 bases from J, with 8 bases between. CDR1 MDHEN and CDR2 SYDVKM come from the germline V gene. This CDR3 has 10 residues. The CDR3 sequence is CASSQGRQYF. The DNA of the CDR3 is TGTGCCAGCAGTCAGGGGAGGCAGTACTTC.

This chain links TRBV5-1 with TRBJ2-7, with TRBD1 identical over 8 bases. Germline CDR1 is SGHRS and CDR2 is YFSETQ. The junction had 2 bases not matched to a gene; V was cut back by 3 bases and J by 3 bases. The CDR3 has 13 amino acids. CDR3 loop: CASSSGQVYEQYF. As DNA, the CDR3 is TGCGCCAGCAGCTCGGGACAGGTCTACGAGCAGTACTTC.

The chain joins TRBV5-1 to TRBJ1-5; no reliable D call. CDR3 length: 14 amino acids. The V gene's germline CDR1 is SGHRS and CDR2 YFSETQ. Trimming pared 0 bases from V and 5 bases from J, leaving 9 bases between. CDR3 DNA: TGCGCCAGCAGCTTGGACGGGAAGGATCAGCCCCAGCATTTT. This sequence encodes CASSLDGKDQPQHF.

The CDR3 loop reads CAIILETGPTEAFF. As DNA, the CDR3 is TGTGCCATCATTTTAGAGACAGGGCCCACTGAAGCTTTCTTT. The chain carries TRBV10-3 and TRBJ1-1; 7 nucleotides match TRBD1. The trim removed 7 bases at V and 4 bases at J, leaving 9 bases unmatched. The length of the CDR3 is 14 residues. Germline V gene data show CDR1 as ENHRY and CDR2 as SYGVKD.

V is TRBV11-2 and J is TRBJ2-3; 8 bases match TRBD2. The V and J ends lost 5 bases and 0 bases, in that order; junction bases with no gene match: 10. The V gene's germline CDR1 is SGHAT and CDR2 FQNNGV. The CDR3 has 17 amino acids. The CDR3 spells CASSLNGGESSTDTQYF. For the CDR3, the DNA is TGTGCCAGCAGCCTCAACGGGGGGGAGTCTAGCACAGATACGCAGTATTTT.